These 30 T cell receptor beta chains came from one sample sequenced in a study of cytomegalovirus exposure and HLA in healthy donors (dated by TCRdb to 2016 to 2017). The library was generated by the immunoSEQ multiplex PCR assay. For the multiplex PCR, a mixture combining 60 forward primers for TCR Vbeta segments and 13 reverse primers for TCR Jbeta segments was used. TCRdb's version of the immuneACCESS table is confined to in-frame rearrangements and falls short of the full clone set. An unresolved V gene accounts for under half of the shortfall where checked; the remainder is of unknown origin. The sample table shows approximately 140,000 clones, and 60% to 80% are seen once. More than 0.95% of the sample is in the top ten clones. The source material was PBMCs. The receptors shown here come from a man younger than 35 in good health and CMV-seronegative.

The gene calls are TRBV4-2 and TRBJ2-5, with a possible D match to TRBD2 (5 bases). Trimming removed 0 bases from V and 3 bases from J, with 11 bases in between. The CDR3 has 15 amino acids. Germline values: CDR1 LGHNA, CDR2 YNFKEQ. CDR3 in amino acids: CASSQDAGVKETQYF. The CDR3 DNA is TGTGCCAGCAGCCAAGATGCCGGGGTCAAAGAGACCCAGTACTTC.

CDR3: CASSVADRVAEQYF. CDR3 DNA sequence: TGTGCCAGCAGCGTAGCCGACAGGGTAGCCGAGCAGTACTTC. This rearrangement joins TRBV9 to TRBJ2-7, with 7 bases matching TRBD1. V lost 0 bases and J lost 6; bases outside the gene matches: 6. The CDR3 covers 14 residues. The germline CDR1 and CDR2 sequences are SGDLS and YYNGEE.

V usage is TRBV2 and J usage is TRBJ2-1, with D possibly matching TRBD2 (6 bases). Per germline, CDR1 SNHLY and CDR2 FYNNEI. The CDR3 spans 15 residues. V lost 6 bases, J lost 6 bases, and 18 bases lay in between. The chain's CDR3 is CASSELGRMGNEQFF. The CDR3 bases are TGTGCCAGCAGCGAGCTGGGGAGGATGGGCAATGAGCAGTTCTTC.

This chain uses TRBV18 with TRBJ1-3, with D unresolved. V was cut by 2 bases and J by 4 bases, with 9 bases left in between. CDR1 and CDR2 (germline): KGHSH, LQKENI. The CDR3 has 14 amino acids. The CDR3 is CASSPAGSGNTIYF. Written as DNA, the CDR3 is TGTGCCAGCTCACCAGCGGGGTCCGGAAACACCATATATTTT.

The chain couples TRBV5-1 to TRBJ2-7; D perhaps matches TRBD1 (5 bases). Germline values: CDR1 SGHRS, CDR2 YFSETQ. The CDR3 sequence is 11 residues long. The germline V and J ends were trimmed by 5 bases and 3 bases, with 6 bases remaining between them. The CDR3 loop reads CASRDIYEQYF. The CDR3 DNA follows: TGCGCCAGCAGGGACATCTACGAGCAGTACTTC.

In nucleotides, the CDR3 is TGTGCCAGCAGCCAAGATCTGACGGGGTTTGGTAATGAAAAACTGTTTTTT. Its protein is CASSQDLTGFGNEKLFF. J is TRBJ1-4 and V is TRBV4-2; no firm D call. The CDR3 runs to 17 residues. Germline CDR1 and CDR2: LGHNA and YNFKEQ. V shed 0 bases and J shed 4 bases, with 15 bases lying between them.

The genes are TRBV15 and TRBJ2-1, with D uncertain. Germline V CDR1 and CDR2: LNHNV, YYDKDF (reference sequence). The CDR3 runs to 12 residues. V was pared by 2 bases and J by 6 bases, with 5 bases between. CDR3 protein: CATSRTFNEQFF. In DNA, the CDR3 is TGTGCCACCAGCAGAACATTCAATGAGCAGTTCTTC.

The chain employs TRBV7-6 and TRBJ1-3; the D is unclear. CDR1 is SGHVS, CDR2 FNYEAQ, per germline. Trimming removed 6 bases from V and 5 bases from J, with 11 bases in between. The CDR3 loop spans 13 amino acids. CDR3 region: CASSPARRNTIYF. The CDR3 DNA reads TGTGCCAGCAGTCCTGCGCGAAGAAACACCATATATTTT.

This clone was picked up one time. The V and J genes are TRBV6-5 and TRBJ1-5; D uncertain. The CDR3 is 14 amino acids. V lost 5 bases and J 7 bases, leaving 15 bases between the germline ends. Germline V CDR1 and CDR2: MNHEY, SVGAGI. The CDR3 DNA follows: TGTGCCAGCAGTGAGACGGGGAGTCGGCAGCCCCAGCATTTT. This gives the protein CASSETGSRQPQHF.

The CDR3 loop is CASSLGAGGSYEQYF. The CDR3 DNA reads as TGCGCCAGCAGCTTGGGTGCAGGGGGCTCCTACGAGCAGTACTTC. The chain has TRBV5-1 and TRBJ2-7, with 7 bases fitting TRBD1. Germline lookup yields CDR1 SGHRS and CDR2 YFSETQ. After removal of 0 bases from V and 0 bases from J, the junction contained 3 bases not matched to a gene. CDR3 size: 15 residues.

This chain links TRBV9 with TRBJ2-5; possible D gene TRBD1, 6 bases. The DNA end is more similar to TRBJ2-7, so the J call may be wrong. This CDR3 is 12 amino acids long. The germline CDR1 and CDR2 sequences are SGDLS and YYNGEE. CDR3 in DNA: TGTGCCAGCAGCTCACAGGGCTACGAGCAGTACTTC. This sequence encodes CASSSQGYEQYF.

The gene calls are TRBV2 and TRBJ2-5; D is possibly TRBD1 (6 bases). The V end lost 4 bases, the J end lost 2 bases, and 11 bases lay between the germline ends. Germline assignment: CDR1 SNHLY and CDR2 FYNNEI. The CDR3 extends over 14 amino acids. The CDR3 loop is CASSGTVTQETQYF. CDR3 coding DNA: TGTGCCAGCAGTGGGACAGTAACTCAAGAGACCCAGTACTTC. The entire variable domain, with the rest obtained from reference TRBV2 and TRBJ2-5, is as follows: EPEVTQTPSHQVTQMGQEVILRCVPISNHLYFYWYRQILGQKVEFLVSFYNNEISEKSEIFDDQFSVERPDGSNFTLKIRSTKLEDSAMYFCASSGTVTQETQYFGPGTRLLVL.

This sequence joins TRBV9 and TRBJ1-6; possibly TRBD1 for D (5 bases). CDR1 is SGDLS, CDR2 YYNGEE, per germline. The CDR3 totals 14 residues. V was cut by 3 bases and J by 6 bases, with 10 bases left in between. The CDR3: CASSAVDTNSPLHF. Written as DNA, the CDR3 is TGTGCCAGCAGCGCAGTGGACACTAATTCACCCCTCCACTTT.

The V and J genes are TRBV30 and TRBJ1-6; a weak D match, TRBD1 (5 bases). CDR1 GTSNPN and CDR2 SVGIG come from the germline V gene (reference sequence). This CDR3 comprises 13 residues. CDR3 DNA sequence: TGTGCAACCCAAACACCCGGGGGACCCGCCCTCCACTTT. As protein: CATQTPGGPALHF.

The CDR3 bases are TGTGCCAGCAGTAATTCCCGGGTAGCGGGGGGAGAGGCCTACAATGAGCAGTTCTTC. Amino acids: CASSNSRVAGGEAYNEQFF. This chain links TRBV9 with TRBJ2-1, with 10 positions matching TRBD2. V gave up 5 bases and J gave up 2 bases; unmatched junction bases: 16. From germline, CDR1 is SGDLS and CDR2 YYNGEE. The CDR3 has 19 amino acids.

The chain joins TRBV6-5 to TRBJ2-5, with D perhaps TRBD1 (6 bases). The germline CDR1 and CDR2 sequences are MNHEY and SVGAGI. CDR3 length: 14 residues. V was pared by 7 bases and J by 3 bases, with 15 bases between. This CDR3 is CASKPQGPKETQYF. CDR3 nucleotides: TGTGCCAGCAAACCGCAGGGGCCGAAAGAGACCCAGTACTTC.

This chain connects TRBV7-6 to TRBJ2-7, with D possibly matching TRBD1 (6 bases). This CDR3 contains 12 residues. Between the trimmed V and J ends, which lost 5 bases and 6 bases, there was a span of 11 bases. CDR1 SGHVS and CDR2 FNYEAQ come from the germline V gene. The CDR3 loop is CASSTDSAEQYF. The CDR3 nucleotides read TGTGCCAGCAGCACGGACAGTGCCGAGCAGTACTTC.

The V gene is TRBV6-4, the J gene TRBJ2-7; TRBD2 might be the D (5 bases). The CDR3 is made up of 14 amino acids. V was cut by 0 bases and J by 6 bases, with 12 bases left in between. Germline V lookup: CDR1 MRHNA, CDR2 SNTAGT. CDR3 in amino acids: CASSDSPVAGEQYF. The CDR3 DNA reads as TGTGCCAGCAGTGACTCTCCGGTCGCGGGCGAGCAGTACTTC.

Only a few counts were recorded for this clone. This sequence joins TRBV4-3 and TRBJ2-1, with no clear D. CDR3 length equals 14 residues. Trimming cost V 0 bases and J 2 bases, with 5 bases left between them. Germline-derived CDR1 and CDR2 are LGHNA and YSLEER. The CDR3 spells CASSQDSTYNEQFF. The CDR3, as DNA: TGCGCCAGCAGCCAAGATAGCACCTACAATGAGCAGTTCTTC.

This clone has only one observation. The rearrangement joins TRBV2 to TRBJ2-3; 16 nucleotides agree with TRBD2. V trimming: 7 bases; J trimming: 4 bases; junction bases outside the gene matches: 8. CDR3 size: 17 residues. In germline, CDR1 is SNHLY, CDR2 FYNNEI. CDR3 DNA: TGTGCCAGCACTTCCGGGACTAGCGGGGGGGCCCCAGATACGCAGTATTTT. Its protein is CASTSGTSGGAPDTQYF.

This clone was recorded only once. The V and J genes are TRBV29-1 and TRBJ2-1, with a possible D match to TRBD1 (6 bases). Germline-derived CDR1 and CDR2 are SQVTM and ANQGSEA. The CDR3 is 15 amino acids. The germline V and J ends were trimmed by 3 bases and 2 bases, with 14 bases remaining between them. The CDR3 DNA is TGCAGCGTTGAGTTCGAACAGGGTCCCTACAATGAGCAGTTCTTC. It codes for CSVEFEQGPYNEQFF.

The chain has TRBV9 and TRBJ2-7; perhaps TRBD2 as D (5 bases). The V gene's germline CDR1 is SGDLS and CDR2 YYNGEE. The V end was cut by 4 bases, the J end by 2 bases, with 16 bases between. This CDR3 has 15 amino acids. The CDR3 sequence is CASSPDPNGAYEQYF. The CDR3 DNA reads as TGTGCCAGCAGCCCTGACCCCAACGGGGCCTACGAGCAGTACTTC. Supplemented by reference TRBV9 and TRBJ2-7, the full variable domain reads DSGVTQTPKHLITATGQRVTLRCSPRSGDLSVYWYQQSLDQGLQFLIQYYNGEERAKGNILERFSAQQFPDLHSELNLSSLELGDSALYFCASSPDPNGAYEQYFGPGTRLTVT.

CDR3 DNA: TGTGCCAGCACAAACGCGGTCTACGAGCAGTACTTC. Translated, it gives CASTNAVYEQYF. This chain connects TRBV6-1 to TRBJ2-7, with D uncertain. The CDR3 covers 12 residues. V lost 7 bases and J 3 bases, leaving 10 bases between the germline ends. Per germline, CDR1 MNHNS and CDR2 SASEGT.

This chain joins TRBV5-4 and TRBJ1-2; D is unresolved. Between the trimmed V and J ends, which lost 3 bases and 4 bases, there was a span of 13 bases. From germline, CDR1 is SGHNT and CDR2 YYREEE (reference sequence). The CDR3 runs to 14 residues. CDR3 region: CASSSSLVGYGYTF. The DNA of the CDR3 is TGTGCCAGCAGCTCCTCCTTAGTCGGCTATGGCTACACCTTC.

This clone was detected many times. The chain links TRBV4-3 to TRBJ2-1, with 9 bases matching TRBD2. V lost 0 bases to trimming and J lost 1 base; unmatched junction nucleotides: 1. The CDR3 consists of 16 residues. CDR1 is LGHNA and CDR2 is YSLEER in the germline V gene. This chain's CDR3 is CASSQEAGGSYNEQFF. CDR3 coding DNA: TGCGCCAGCAGCCAAGAAGCGGGGGGTTCCTACAATGAGCAGTTCTTC.

The chain uses TRBV7-2 and TRBJ2-1, with 13 bases aligning to TRBD2. The germline V gene encodes CDR1 SGHTA and CDR2 FQGNSA. This CDR3 region has 19 residues. J was trimmed by 0 bases and V by 2 bases; bases with no gene match: 7. As DNA, the CDR3 is TGTGCCAGCAGCTTACGGACTAGCGGGGGAACTAGCTCCTACAATGAGCAGTTCTTC. As protein: CASSLRTSGGTSSYNEQFF.

The chain is built from TRBV9 and TRBJ2-7; possibly TRBD1 for D (5 bases). Germline CDR1 SGDLS, CDR2 YYNGEE. The CDR3 loop spans 14 amino acids. Trimming removed 6 bases at V and 3 bases at J, with 16 bases between. The chain's CDR3 is CASTLFPGHYEQYF. The CDR3 nucleotides are TGTGCCAGCACCCTTTTCCCAGGGCACTACGAGCAGTACTTC.

The chain employs TRBV9 and TRBJ1-5; D not certain. The CDR3 spans 15 residues. The V and J ends lost 0 bases and 0 bases respectively, with 7 bases between them. Germline V gene lookup returns CDR1 SGDLS and CDR2 YYNGEE. CDR3 protein: CASSVGDHSNQPQHF. The CDR3 region has the DNA TGTGCCAGCAGCGTAGGAGATCATAGCAATCAGCCCCAGCATTTT.

J is TRBJ2-6 and V is TRBV27, with a weak D call TRBD1 (6 bases). With 3 bases removed from V and 3 bases from J, the gap between germline ends came to 12 bases. The CDR3 totals 16 residues. CDR1 MNHEY and CDR2 SMNVEV come from the germline V gene (reference sequence). CDR3 DNA: TGTGCCAGCAGTTTTCACAGGGCCTTTGGGGCCAACGTCCTGACTTTC. This encodes CASSFHRAFGANVLTF. Full variable domain (outside the CDR3, taken from reference TRBV27 and TRBJ2-6): EAQVTQNPRYLITVTGKKLTVTCSQNMNHEYMSWYRQDPGLGLRQIYYSMNVEVTDKGDVPEGYKVSRKEKRNFPLILESPSPNQTSLYFCASSFHRAFGANVLTFGAGSRLTVL.

The chain carries TRBV6-5 and TRBJ1-6, with 7 bases identical to TRBD1. This CDR3 contains 14 residues. Per germline, CDR1 MNHEY and CDR2 SVGAGI. Unmatched junction bases numbered 7, after V lost 7 bases and J lost 7 bases. Written as DNA, the CDR3 is TGTGCCAGCATCAAGGGGGCAGACAATTCACCCCTCCACTTT. Amino acids: CASIKGADNSPLHF.